This T cell receptor (beta chain) was observed in a study of blood T cell repertoires in COVID-19. Overall study context: PBMCs, B-cell-depleted T cells, or T cells were the source of the cDNA or gDNA that made up the material.

Clones were read by immunoSEQ multiplex PCR, and TCRdb kept only the in-frame ones, dropping some. There are under 250,000 clones in the sample; approximately 85% occur only once, and 2.4% lies in the top ten. V was cut by 4 bases and J by 7 bases, with 8 bases left in between. Germline CDR1 and CDR2: SNHLY and FYNNEI. The length of the CDR3 is 13 residues. V usage is TRBV2 and J usage is TRBJ1-6, with a weak D call TRBD1 (6 bases). Specimen: peripheral blood. This receptor was taken from a woman aged 70-85 years with COVID-19, enrolled during active disease. CDR3 in amino acids: CASSGGPNSPLHF. The DNA for the CDR3 is TGTGCCAGCAGTGGGGGGCCCAATTCACCCCTCCACTTT.